These 24 T cell receptor beta chains were sequenced from one sample in a study of blood T cell repertoires in COVID-19. Clones were read by immunoSEQ multiplex PCR, and TCRdb kept only the in-frame ones, dropping some. The sample holds over 95,000 clones; roughly 79% are singletons and the top ten take about 10%. Source material: peripheral blood. All receptors derive from a human donor in a cohort sampled during active COVID-19.

V and J are TRBV7-2 and TRBJ1-1, with a weak D call TRBD1 (5 bases). Germline CDR1 and CDR2: SGHTA and FQGNSA. The ends were cut back, 5 bases at V and 1 base at J, with 14 bases in the middle. CDR3 length: 15 amino acids. The CDR3 nucleotides are TGTGCCAGCAGCCAAAGGGGTGGGGCGAACACTGAAGCTTTCTTT. Encoded protein: CASSQRGGANTEAFF.

This chain uses TRBV19 with TRBJ1-1, with 7 bases lining up with TRBD1. This CDR3 has 14 residues. CDR1 and CDR2 from the germline V gene are LNHDA and SQIVND (reference sequence). V shed 4 bases, J shed 1 base, and the junction held 3 bases outside the gene matches. CDR3 in amino acids: CASSTDRWNTEAFF. As DNA, the CDR3 is TGTGCCAGTAGTACGGACAGGTGGAACACTGAAGCTTTCTTT.

The chain's CDR3 is CASSLLTSGGPPPEQFF. In nucleotides, the CDR3 is TGTGCCAGCAGCTTGTTGACTAGCGGGGGACCTCCCCCCGAGCAGTTCTTC. V usage is TRBV5-5 and J usage is TRBJ2-1; 12 nucleotides line up with TRBD2. CDR1 and CDR2 (germline): SGHKS, YYEKEE (reference sequence). The V and J ends lost 1 base and 10 bases, in that order; junction bases with no gene match: 12. The CDR3 runs 17 residues.

This sequence joins TRBV7-9 and TRBJ2-7; D is perhaps TRBD1 (5 bases). The V end was cut by 5 bases, the J end by 1 base, with 12 bases between. The CDR3 covers 14 residues. Germline values: CDR1 SEHNR, CDR2 FQNEAQ (reference sequence). The CDR3 sequence is CASSTTDKSYEQYF. CDR3 in DNA: TGTGCCAGCAGCACGACGGACAAGTCCTACGAGCAGTACTTC.

This rearrangement joins TRBV24-1 to TRBJ2-1; 9 nucleotides align to TRBD1. Germline CDR1 and CDR2: KGHDR and SFDVKD. V trimming: 7 bases; J trimming: 5 bases; junction bases outside the gene matches: 17. The length of the CDR3 is 18 residues. CDR3 in DNA: TGTGCCACCAGCCCAATTTCAACCGGGACAGGGTATGACAATGAGCAGTTCTTC. The encoded protein is CATSPISTGTGYDNEQFF.

This chain links TRBV6-2 or TRBV6-3 with TRBJ2-5; 10 nucleotides match TRBD1. The CDR3 runs 14 residues. Germline loops: CDR1 MNHEY, CDR2 SVGEGT. With V trimmed by 4 bases and J by 5 bases, 4 bases remained unmatched. Written as DNA, the CDR3 is TGTGCCAGCAGTTGGGACAGGGGAAGGGAGACCCAGTACTTC. This gives the protein CASSWDRGRETQYF.

This chain joins TRBV27 and TRBJ1-1; no firm D call. Deletions cut 0 bases from V and 1 base from J, with 12 bases between. CDR3 length equals 16 residues. Germline V lookup: CDR1 MNHEY, CDR2 SMNVEV (reference sequence). The CDR3 DNA follows: TGTGCCAGCAGTTTATCGCGGTTCTTAAGGAACACTGAAGCTTTCTTT. It is translated as CASSLSRFLRNTEAFF.

The chain uses TRBV4-3 and TRBJ2-7, with TRBD1 as a possible D gene (6 bases). This CDR3 is 15 amino acids long. Per the germline V gene, CDR1 is LGHNA and CDR2 is YSLEER. V dropped 0 bases and J dropped 3 bases, with 12 bases sitting between them. CDR3 sequence (DNA): TGCGCCAGCAGCCAAGATAGGGGGAGCATCTACGAGCAGTACTTC. Residues: CASSQDRGSIYEQYF.

V usage is TRBV4-3 and J usage is TRBJ2-7; D remains ambiguous. Trimming cost V 0 bases and J 0 bases, with 12 bases left between them. CDR3 length: 16 amino acids. From germline, CDR1 is LGHNA and CDR2 YSLEER. DNA of the CDR3: TGCGCCAGCAGCCAAGAACCAGGTCCAAGCTCCTACGAGCAGTACTTC. Translating gives CASSQEPGPSSYEQYF.

V usage is TRBV6-5 and J usage is TRBJ2-7; D remains unclear. The V and J ends lost 5 bases and 0 bases respectively, with 8 bases between them. CDR1 is MNHEY and CDR2 is SVGAGI in the germline V gene. CDR3 length equals 13 residues. The chain's CDR3 is CASSSQTSYEQYF. In DNA form, the CDR3 reads TGTGCCAGCAGTAGCCAAACCTCCTACGAGCAGTACTTC.

The genes are TRBV4-3 and TRBJ2-3; 10 nucleotides match TRBD2. The trim removed 3 bases at V and 7 bases at J, leaving 10 bases unmatched. CDR1 LGHNA and CDR2 YSLEER come from the germline V gene. The CDR3 has 16 amino acids. As DNA, the CDR3 is TGCGCCAGCAGCCAGTTCCTAGCGGGGGTTCGGAATACGCAGTATTTT. This encodes CASSQFLAGVRNTQYF.

This chain uses TRBV19 with TRBJ2-3; TRBD2 aligns across 11 bases. CDR1 and CDR2 from the germline V gene are LNHDA and SQIVND (reference sequence). The CDR3 is 16 residues long. With 5 bases clipped from V and 8 bases from J, the junction kept 12 bases outside the gene matches. The CDR3 reads CASSGLAGGSKVTQYF. As DNA, the CDR3 is TGTGCCAGTAGTGGTTTAGCGGGGGGGAGCAAGGTTACGCAGTATTTT.

The genes are TRBV7-2 and TRBJ2-7; 7 nucleotides align to TRBD1. The CDR3 spans 15 residues. Germline CDR1 and CDR2: SGHTA and FQGNSA. V shed 0 bases, J shed 3 bases, and the junction held 5 bases outside the gene matches. This chain's CDR3 is CASSLAGTAIYEQYF. In DNA, the CDR3 is TGTGCCAGCAGCTTAGCCGGGACAGCCATCTACGAGCAGTACTTC.

This chain connects TRBV2 to TRBJ2-7; the match to TRBD2 covers 8 bases. Trimming at V came to 2 bases and at J to 5 bases, leaving 8 bases not matched to a gene. The CDR3 spans 15 residues. From germline, CDR1 is SNHLY and CDR2 FYNNEI. DNA for the CDR3: TGTGCCAGCAGTGAAATGGCGGGAGGTGGAAACGAGCAGTACTTC. This sequence encodes CASSEMAGGGNEQYF.

The chain has TRBV5-5 and TRBJ1-1; TRBD1 is a possible D gene (5 bases). Trimming left V 4 bases short and J 1 base short, with 11 bases between. The germline gives CDR1 SGHKS, CDR2 YYEKEE (reference sequence). This CDR3 has 14 residues. In DNA, the CDR3 is TGTGCCAGCAGCGGGGGGACTCCGAACACTGAAGCTTTCTTT. Its protein is CASSGGTPNTEAFF.

The chain combines TRBV5-1 with TRBJ2-7, with 8 positions matching TRBD2. This CDR3 region has 15 residues. Trimming took 5 bases from V and 4 from J; bases not matched to a gene: 11. Per the germline V gene, CDR1 is SGHRS and CDR2 is YFSETQ. The CDR3 DNA follows: TGCGCCAGCAGGACGCGCGGGGGGCCCTTGTACGAGCAGTACTTC. Protein: CASRTRGGPLYEQYF.

V gene TRBV3-1 (or the pseudogene TRBV3-2) combines with J gene TRBJ1-1, with D possibly being TRBD1 (5 bases). This CDR3 region has 14 residues. Germline CDR1 is LGHDT and CDR2 is YNNKEL (reference sequence). V lost 0 bases, J lost 4 bases, and 9 bases lay in between. CDR3 sequence: CASSQESGSTEAFF. CDR3 bases: TGTGCCAGCAGCCAAGAGTCAGGGTCCACTGAAGCTTTCTTT.

This clone was counted between two and nine times. This rearrangement joins TRBV30 to TRBJ1-1; TRBD1 matches at 7 bases. Germline CDR1 and CDR2: GTSNPN and SVGIG (reference sequence). CDR3 length equals 13 residues. The junction had 9 bases not matched to a gene; V was cut back by 7 bases and J by 4 bases. CDR3 in amino acids: CALSPDRSTEAFF. CDR3 coding DNA: TGTGCCTTATCCCCGGACAGGAGCACTGAAGCTTTCTTT. The full variable domain, completed using reference TRBV30 and TRBJ1-1, is SQTIHQWPATLVQPVGSPLSLECTVEGTSNPNLYWYRQAAGRGLQLLFYSVGIGQISSEVPQNLSASRPQDRQFILSSKKLLLSDSGFYLCALSPDRSTEAFFGQGTRLTVV.

There are a few counts of this clone. The chain carries TRBV6-1 and TRBJ2-2; no clear D. CDR1 and CDR2 (germline): MNHNS, SASEGT. The CDR3 has 14 amino acids. Trimming pared 1 base from V and 4 bases from J, leaving 7 bases between. CDR3 bases: TGTGCCAGCAGTGAAGGTTTAATCACCGGGGAGCTGTTTTTT. Amino acid sequence: CASSEGLITGELFF.

This clone was recorded only once. The J gene is TRBJ1-1, the V gene TRBV6-5, with D possibly being TRBD1 (6 bases). This CDR3 has 14 residues. The germline CDR1 and CDR2 sequences are MNHEY and SVGAGI. V was pared by 4 bases and J by 0 bases, with 9 bases between. The CDR3: CASSSRGLNTEAFF. CDR3 bases: TGTGCCAGCAGTTCCAGGGGACTGAACACTGAAGCTTTCTTT.

This chain links TRBV30 with TRBJ1-5; D might be TRBD1 (6 bases). This CDR3 region has 14 residues. Trimming shortened V by 1 base and J by 3 bases, and 10 bases separated the two germline ends. Germline CDR1 GTSNPN, CDR2 SVGIG (reference sequence). For the CDR3, the DNA is TGTGCCTGGAGTGGAGGACAGATCAATCAGCCCCAGCATTTT. Protein product: CAWSGGQINQPQHF.

The chain joins TRBV28 to TRBJ2-2; 8 positions agree with TRBD2. J lost 6 bases, V lost 1 base, and 7 bases had no gene match. This CDR3 comprises 16 residues. CDR1 is MDHEN and CDR2 is SYDVKM in the germline V gene. CDR3 DNA sequence: TGTGCCAGCAGTTTATTCAGGCTAGCGGGCGCCGGGGAGCTGTTTTTT. Translation gives CASSLFRLAGAGELFF.

The chain recombines TRBV6-1 with TRBJ1-3; possible D gene TRBD1, 5 bases. Per the germline V gene, CDR1 is MNHNS and CDR2 is SASEGT. The CDR3 totals 17 residues. The V gene lost 1 base and the J gene lost 2 bases, with 15 bases spanning the gap. The CDR3 region has the DNA TGTGCCAGCAGTGAAGTGGTTCAGGGATTAGCTGGAAACACCATATATTTT. This codes for CASSEVVQGLAGNTIYF.

This CDR3 is CASRAGAGEQYF. CDR3 nucleotides: TGTGCCAGCAGGGCAGGGGCCGGCGAGCAGTACTTC. The V call is TRBV12-3 or TRBV12-4, the J call TRBJ2-7; D is perhaps TRBD1 (6 bases). The germline V and J ends were trimmed by 6 bases and 6 bases, with 12 bases remaining between them. The CDR3 length is 12 residues.